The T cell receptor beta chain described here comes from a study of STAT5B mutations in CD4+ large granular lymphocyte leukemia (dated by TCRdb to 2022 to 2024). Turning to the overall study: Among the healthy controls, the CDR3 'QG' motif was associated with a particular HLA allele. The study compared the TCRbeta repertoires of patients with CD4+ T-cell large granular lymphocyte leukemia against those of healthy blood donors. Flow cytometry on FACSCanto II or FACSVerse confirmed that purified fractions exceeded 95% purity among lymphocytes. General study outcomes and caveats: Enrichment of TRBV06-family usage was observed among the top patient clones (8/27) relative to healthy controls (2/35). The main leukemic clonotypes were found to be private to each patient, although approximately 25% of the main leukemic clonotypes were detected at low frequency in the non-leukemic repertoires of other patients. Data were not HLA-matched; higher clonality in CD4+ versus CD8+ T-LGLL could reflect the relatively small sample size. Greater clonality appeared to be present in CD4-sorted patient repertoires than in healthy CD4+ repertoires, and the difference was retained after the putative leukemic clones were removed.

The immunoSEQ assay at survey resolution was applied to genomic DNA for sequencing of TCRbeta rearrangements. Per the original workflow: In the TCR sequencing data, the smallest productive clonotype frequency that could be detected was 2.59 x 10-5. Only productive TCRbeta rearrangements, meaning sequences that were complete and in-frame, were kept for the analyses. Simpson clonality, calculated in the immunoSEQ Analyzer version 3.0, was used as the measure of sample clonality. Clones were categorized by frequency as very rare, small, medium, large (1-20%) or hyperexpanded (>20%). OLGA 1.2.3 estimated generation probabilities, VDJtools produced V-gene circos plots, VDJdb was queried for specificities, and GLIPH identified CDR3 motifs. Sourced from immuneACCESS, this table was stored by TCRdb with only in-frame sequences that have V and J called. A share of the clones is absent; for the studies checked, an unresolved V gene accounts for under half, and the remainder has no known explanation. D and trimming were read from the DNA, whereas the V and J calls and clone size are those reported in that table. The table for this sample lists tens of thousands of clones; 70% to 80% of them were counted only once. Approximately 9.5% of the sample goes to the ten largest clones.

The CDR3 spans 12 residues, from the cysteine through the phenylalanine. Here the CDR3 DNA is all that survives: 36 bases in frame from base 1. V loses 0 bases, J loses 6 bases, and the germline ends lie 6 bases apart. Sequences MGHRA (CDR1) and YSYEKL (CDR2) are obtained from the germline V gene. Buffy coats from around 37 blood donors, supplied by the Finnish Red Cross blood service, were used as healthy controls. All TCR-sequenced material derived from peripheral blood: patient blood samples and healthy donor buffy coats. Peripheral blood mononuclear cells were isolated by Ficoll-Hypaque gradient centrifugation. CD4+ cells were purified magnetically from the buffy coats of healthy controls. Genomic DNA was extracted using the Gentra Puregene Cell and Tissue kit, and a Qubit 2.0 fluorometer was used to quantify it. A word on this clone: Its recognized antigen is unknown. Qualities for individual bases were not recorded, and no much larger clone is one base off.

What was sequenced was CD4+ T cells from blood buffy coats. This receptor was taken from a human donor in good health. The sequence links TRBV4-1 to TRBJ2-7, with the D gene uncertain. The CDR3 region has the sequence CASSQDDAEQYF. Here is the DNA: TGCGCCAGCAGCCAAGATGATGCCGAGCAGTACTTC.